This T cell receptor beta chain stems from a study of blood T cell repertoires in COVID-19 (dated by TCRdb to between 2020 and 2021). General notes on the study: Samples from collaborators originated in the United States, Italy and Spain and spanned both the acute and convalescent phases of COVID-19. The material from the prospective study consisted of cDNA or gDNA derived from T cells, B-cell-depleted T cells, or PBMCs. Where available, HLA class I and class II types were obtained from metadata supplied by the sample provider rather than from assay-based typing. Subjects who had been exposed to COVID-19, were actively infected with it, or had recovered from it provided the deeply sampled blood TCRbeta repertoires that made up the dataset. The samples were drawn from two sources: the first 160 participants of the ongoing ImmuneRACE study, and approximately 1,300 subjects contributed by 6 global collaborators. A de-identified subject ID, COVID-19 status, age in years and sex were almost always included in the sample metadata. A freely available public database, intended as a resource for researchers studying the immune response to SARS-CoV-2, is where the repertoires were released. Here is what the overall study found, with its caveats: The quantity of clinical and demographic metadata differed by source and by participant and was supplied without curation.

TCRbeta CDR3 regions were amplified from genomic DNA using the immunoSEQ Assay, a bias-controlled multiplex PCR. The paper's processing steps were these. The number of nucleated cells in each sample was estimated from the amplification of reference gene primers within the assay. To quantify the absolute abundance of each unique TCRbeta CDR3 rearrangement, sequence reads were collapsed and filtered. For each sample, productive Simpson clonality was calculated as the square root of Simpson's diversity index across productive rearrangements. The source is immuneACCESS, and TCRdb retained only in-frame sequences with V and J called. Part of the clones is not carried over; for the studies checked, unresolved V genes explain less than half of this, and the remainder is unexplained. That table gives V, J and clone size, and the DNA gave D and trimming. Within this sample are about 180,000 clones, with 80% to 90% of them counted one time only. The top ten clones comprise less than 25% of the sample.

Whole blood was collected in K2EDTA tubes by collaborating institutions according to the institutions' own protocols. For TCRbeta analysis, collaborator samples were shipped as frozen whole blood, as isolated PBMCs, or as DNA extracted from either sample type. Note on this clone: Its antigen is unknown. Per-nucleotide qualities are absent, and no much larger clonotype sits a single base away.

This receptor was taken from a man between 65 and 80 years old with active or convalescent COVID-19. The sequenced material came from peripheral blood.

The CDR3: CSVRTGGIYNEQFF. In nucleotide form, the sequence is TGCAGCGTGAGGACAGGGGGAATTTACAATGAGCAGTTCTTC. This chain joins TRBV29-1 to TRBJ2-1; TRBD1 matches 10 bases in the middle. Trimming takes 6 bases off V and 4 bases off J; junction bases not matched to a gene: 6. CDR1 and CDR2 (SQVTM, ANQGSEA) derive from the germline V gene. The CDR3 spans 14 residues, from the cysteine through the phenylalanine. The only DNA kept is the CDR3, 42 bases in frame from the first base.